The 17 T cell receptor beta chains below come from one sample, sequenced in a study of blood T cell repertoires in COVID-19. Profiling relied on immunoSEQ multiplex PCR, and the TCRdb table lists in-frame clones only, not all of them. The sample lists about 140,000 clones; more than 75% were seen once. Sequenced material: PBMCs or T cells enriched from blood (not recorded which). These receptors were taken from a woman aged 50 to 65 who had recovered from COVID-19.

This chain connects TRBV5-5 to TRBJ1-5; D is unresolved. Germline V lookup: CDR1 SGHKS, CDR2 YYEKEE (reference sequence). Trimming shortened V by 0 bases and J by 1 base, and 5 bases separated the two germline ends. CDR3 length: 14 residues. The CDR3 nucleotides are TGTGCCAGCAGCTTGGACCGGAGCAATCAGCCCCAGCATTTT. As protein: CASSLDRSNQPQHF.

V gene TRBV10-1 combines with J gene TRBJ2-3, with 8 bases matching TRBD2. J gave up 2 bases and V 8 bases, and 9 bases lay outside the gene matches. The CDR3 extends over 15 amino acids. Germline CDR1 is WNHNN and CDR2 is SYGVQD (reference sequence). CDR3 loop: CASPHSGENTDTQYF. In DNA form, the CDR3 reads TGCGCCAGCCCCCATAGCGGGGAAAACACAGATACGCAGTATTTT.

The V call is TRBV29-1, the J call TRBJ2-3; 7 nucleotides line up with TRBD1. The trim removed 2 bases at V and 2 bases at J, leaving 4 bases unmatched. The CDR3 runs to 14 residues. Germline V gene sequence: CDR1 SQVTM, CDR2 ANQGSEA. CDR3 nucleotide sequence: TGCAGCGTTGAATACACAGGGGACACAGATACGCAGTATTTT. Translated: CSVEYTGDTDTQYF.

The chain is built from TRBV30 and TRBJ1-6, with D possibly matching TRBD1 (6 bases). Trimming stripped 2 bases from V and 10 bases from J, with 15 bases between. In germline, CDR1 is GTSNPN, CDR2 SVGIG (reference sequence). The CDR3 runs to 14 residues. CDR3 residues: CAWSPGRGRSPLHF. The CDR3 region has the DNA TGTGCCTGGAGTCCCGGCAGGGGACGGTCACCCCTCCACTTT.

The rearrangement uses TRBV5-8 and TRBJ2-3; 10 positions match TRBD2. V was clipped by 3 bases and J by 5 bases; unmatched bases: 6. The CDR3 contains 15 residues. Germline-derived CDR1 and CDR2 are SGHTS and YDEGEE. The CDR3 loop is CASSSGTSVIDTQYF. Here the CDR3 DNA reads TGTGCCAGCAGCTCCGGGACTAGCGTTATAGATACGCAGTATTTT.

The chain carries TRBV28 and TRBJ1-4; D ambiguous. Per germline, CDR1 MDHEN and CDR2 SYDVKM. The CDR3 runs 14 residues. V dropped 7 bases and J dropped 0 bases, with 9 bases sitting between them. CDR3 sequence: CASTKTTTNEKLFF. CDR3 sequence (DNA): TGTGCCAGCACCAAAACAACAACTAATGAAAAACTGTTTTTT.

On this clone: The sample holds other DNA sequences that translate to the same CDR3. The V and J genes are TRBV5-1 and TRBJ2-1; 9 bases are shared with TRBD2. The CDR3 sequence is 15 residues long. V was clipped by 0 bases and J by 2 bases; unmatched bases: 0. CDR1 and CDR2 (germline): SGHRS, YFSETQ. The CDR3 nucleotides read TGCGCCAGCAGCTTGGCTAGCGGGACCTACAATGAGCAGTTCTTC. This sequence encodes CASSLASGTYNEQFF.

The chain couples TRBV19 to TRBJ2-3, with 9 bases lining up with TRBD2. Losses at the gene ends were 4 bases for V and 4 bases for J; bases not matched to a gene: 6. The germline CDR1 and CDR2 sequences are LNHDA and SQIVND (reference sequence). The CDR3 extends over 15 amino acids. CDR3 amino acids: CASSSGGARADTQYF. The CDR3 nucleotides read TGTGCCAGTAGTAGCGGGGGGGCCCGAGCAGATACGCAGTATTTT.

This clone was counted a single time. The gene calls are TRBV6-4 and TRBJ1-5; TRBD1 might be the D (6 bases). Between the trimmed V and J ends, which lost 2 bases and 11 bases, there was a span of 16 bases. Germline V gives CDR1 MRHNA, CDR2 SNTAGT. The length of the CDR3 is 14 residues. CDR3 sequence reads: CASSDDPRTDSQHF. The DNA of the CDR3 is TGTGCCAGCAGTGACGACCCCCGGACAGATTCCCAGCATTTT.

The chain employs TRBV7-6 and TRBJ2-2; 7 nucleotides line up with TRBD2. CDR3 size: 17 residues. Germline V CDR1 and CDR2: SGHVS, FNYEAQ. J was trimmed by 5 bases and V by 6 bases; bases with no gene match: 15. This CDR3 reads CASSRSGGRGITGELFF. The CDR3 DNA is TGTGCCAGCAGTCGGTCCGGAGGGCGGGGGATAACCGGGGAGCTGTTTTTT.

This chain connects TRBV21-1 to TRBJ2-3; TRBD2 reflects the table's D call only, with no check against the DNA. TRBV21-1 is a pseudogene locus. The CDR3 loop spans 14 amino acids. This CDR3 reads CASSKSDSRDTQYF. As DNA, the CDR3 is TGTGCCAGCAGCAAATCAGATTCTAGAGATACGCAGTATTTT.

This clone has only a few counts. The genes are TRBV5-6 and TRBJ1-1; TRBD1 is a possible D gene (6 bases). Germline V gene data show CDR1 as SGHDT and CDR2 as YYEEEE. V was clipped by 4 bases and J by 2 bases, with 15 bases between them. The CDR3 spans 15 residues. This CDR3 reads CASSGSPGDNTEAFF. In DNA, the CDR3 is TGTGCCAGCAGCGGGTCCCCAGGGGATAACACTGAAGCTTTCTTT.

The rearrangement links TRBV18 to TRBJ2-7; a weak D match, TRBD1 (7 bases). The V gene's germline CDR1 is KGHSH and CDR2 LQKENI. V was trimmed by 6 bases and J by 4 bases, leaving 10 bases between them. This CDR3 comprises 12 residues. The CDR3 spells CASSTGTYEQYF. For the CDR3, the DNA is TGTGCCAGCTCGACAGGGACTTACGAGCAGTACTTC. The full variable domain, rest sourced from reference TRBV18 and TRBJ2-7, is NAGVMQNPRHLVRRRGQEARLRCSPMKGHSHVYWYRQLPEEGLKFMVYLQKENIIDESGMPKERFSAEFPKEGPSILRIQQVVRGDSAAYFCASSTGTYEQYFGPGTRLTVT.

The table lists this clone with a few counts. This sequence joins TRBV7-8 and TRBJ2-5, with 10 nucleotides matching TRBD1. Germline lookup yields CDR1 SGHVS and CDR2 FQNEAQ. The ends lost 5 bases at V and 1 base at J; junction bases unmatched: 7. The CDR3 has 16 amino acids. The CDR3 loop is CASSLGTGVPQETQYF. DNA for the CDR3: TGTGCCAGCAGCCTTGGGACAGGGGTTCCCCAAGAGACCCAGTACTTC.

The chain couples TRBV18 to TRBJ2-7; 10 bases are shared with TRBD1. Germline CDR1 reads KGHSH; CDR2 reads LQKENI. The CDR3 contains 14 residues. With 5 bases clipped from V and 3 bases from J, the junction kept 4 bases outside the gene matches. CDR3 amino acids: CASSEGQGVYEQYF. CDR3 coding DNA: TGTGCCAGCTCAGAAGGACAGGGGGTCTACGAGCAGTACTTC.

The chain combines TRBV7-9 with TRBJ1-2; D is unresolved. The germline gives CDR1 SEHNR, CDR2 FQNEAQ (reference sequence). The CDR3 loop spans 18 amino acids. The V and J ends lost 5 bases and 2 bases respectively, with 24 bases between them. The chain's CDR3 is CASSTAFYKGGQNYGYTF. CDR3 nucleotide sequence: TGTGCCAGCAGCACGGCGTTTTACAAGGGAGGTCAGAACTATGGCTACACCTTC.

This clone was counted between two and nine times. V and J are TRBV18 and TRBJ1-5; D unresolved. Germline lookup yields CDR1 KGHSH and CDR2 LQKENI. The V gene lost 4 bases and the J gene lost 0 bases, with 7 bases spanning the gap. The CDR3 is made up of 14 amino acids. The CDR3 spells CASSQSYSNQPQHF. CDR3 DNA sequence: TGTGCCAGCTCACAGAGTTATAGCAATCAGCCCCAGCATTTT.